This T cell receptor (beta chain) was sequenced for a study of shared clonotypes between healthy human individuals. Per the original data handling: Filtering was not the same, since immunoSEQ gave junction-only sequences without quality scores. Here immunoSEQ multiplex PCR was the method, and the copy in TCRdb shows in-frame clones only, minus some. V and J calls and clone size are given by that table; D and trimming were obtained from the DNA. The sample has 2 million to 2.5 million clones, 85% to 95% seen once. With regard to this clone: Its antigen is as yet unknown.

This CDR3 spans 17 amino acids. Germline CDR1 reads SGHDN; CDR2 reads FVKESK. V trimming: 1 base; J trimming: 2 bases; junction bases outside the gene matches: 8. Investigators divided CD4+ cells into CD45RA+ naive and CD45RA-negative memory subsets. Whole-study findings and limits: Naive subsets generally exceeded memory subsets in estimated richness.

Sample: naive CD4+ T cells from PBMCs. Subset of the sample: CD45RA+ positively selected. V is TRBV14 and J is TRBJ2-5, with 9 positions matching TRBD2. The source of this sequence is a man aged 18-30 years in good health. Some clones in this sample may be carry-over from other donors' samples. This CDR3 reads CASSQVRASGIQETQYF. The CDR3 bases are TGTGCCAGCAGCCAAGTACGAGCTAGCGGGATTCAAGAGACCCAGTACTTC.